These 14 T cell receptor beta chains came from one sample sequenced in a study of OX40 agonist ivuxolimab in advanced cancers. Libraries were prepared by immunoSEQ multiplex PCR; TCRdb keeps only in-frame clonotypes and omits some of them. The table has tens of thousands of clones, more than 70% seen once. The input for sequencing was CD4+ or CD8+ T cells sorted from blood, taken in a trial of the OX40 agonist ivuxolimab. Receptors originate from an adult with an advanced solid tumor such as melanoma, head and neck, liver or kidney cancer.

This chain links TRBV29-1 with TRBJ1-1, with D possibly matching TRBD1 (5 bases). CDR1 SQVTM and CDR2 ANQGSEA come from the germline V gene. CDR3 length: 16 residues. V dropped 4 bases and J dropped 4 bases, with 22 bases sitting between them. Here the CDR3 reads CSVAGGDKTEATEAFF. CDR3 in DNA: TGCAGCGTTGCGGGGGGAGATAAAACTGAGGCCACTGAAGCTTTCTTT. Variable domain in full (rest from reference TRBV29-1 and TRBJ1-1): SAVISQKPSRDICQRGTSLTIQCQVDSQVTMMFWYRQQPGQSLTLIATANQGSEATYESGFVIDKFPISRPNLTFSTLTVSNMSPEDSSIYLCSVAGGDKTEATEAFFGQGTRLTVV.

The genes are TRBV19 and TRBJ2-7; TRBD1 aligns across 7 bases. Per germline, CDR1 LNHDA and CDR2 SQIVND (reference sequence). With V trimmed by 10 bases and J by 1 base, 4 bases remained unmatched. There are 12 residues in the CDR3. The DNA for the CDR3 is TGTGCCACCCGGGACAGATCCTACGAGCAGTACTTC. This gives the protein CATRDRSYEQYF.

This chain uses TRBV11-3 with TRBJ2-7; the match to TRBD1 covers 10 bases. The V segment lost 3 bases and the J segment 4 bases; nucleotides outside the gene matches: 6. In germline, CDR1 is SGHNT, CDR2 YENEEA. CDR3 size: 15 residues. This chain's CDR3 is CASSFGTGAGYEQYF. CDR3 DNA: TGTGCCAGCAGCTTCGGGACAGGGGCCGGGTACGAGCAGTACTTC.

This chain joins TRBV7-7 and TRBJ2-2; 9 bases agree with TRBD1. Germline CDR1 and CDR2: SSHAT and FNYEAQ (reference sequence). The CDR3 loop spans 16 amino acids. The V and J ends lost 5 bases and 2 bases, in that order; junction bases with no gene match: 6. The CDR3 region has the DNA TGTGCCAGCAGCCCGGGGACAGGGACCAACACCGGGGAGCTGTTTTTT. It is translated as CASSPGTGTNTGELFF.

J is TRBJ1-6 and V is TRBV11-3; D unresolved. The V gene's germline CDR1 is SGHNT and CDR2 YENEEA. Trimming left V 2 bases short and J 5 bases short, with 7 bases between. CDR3 size: 14 residues. CDR3 region: CASSLRPDNSPLHF. Written as DNA, the CDR3 is TGTGCCAGCAGCTTAAGACCGGATAATTCACCCCTCCACTTT.

This chain links TRBV5-6 with TRBJ2-4; the match to TRBD1 covers 7 bases. Germline CDR1 reads SGHDT; CDR2 reads YYEEEE. This CDR3 has 14 amino acids. V gave up 3 bases and J gave up 0 bases; unmatched junction bases: 0. The CDR3 DNA reads as TGTGCCAGCAGCTACAGGGGAGCCAAAAACATTCAGTACTTC. This encodes CASSYRGAKNIQYF.

This clone appeared a single time. This chain uses TRBV2 with TRBJ2-3; tentatively, D is TRBD2 (6 bases). With 2 bases removed from V and 0 bases from J, the gap between germline ends came to 12 bases. The CDR3 is 16 residues long. Germline CDR1 and CDR2: SNHLY and FYNNEI. The CDR3: CASSETSKTSTDTQYF. As DNA, the CDR3 is TGTGCCAGCAGTGAAACTAGCAAAACTAGCACAGATACGCAGTATTTT.

This chain joins TRBV5-6 and TRBJ2-5; D is unclear. CDR3 length: 13 residues. Germline V gene sequence: CDR1 SGHDT, CDR2 YYEEEE. V lost 4 bases, J lost 4 bases, and 11 bases lay in between. CDR3 nucleotides: TGTGCCAGCAGCCCCACCTGGAGAGAGACCCAGTACTTC. Protein: CASSPTWRETQYF.

The chain joins TRBV30 to TRBJ2-3; 14 nucleotides agree with TRBD2. CDR3 length equals 18 residues. Germline-derived CDR1 and CDR2 are GTSNPN and SVGIG (reference sequence). With V trimmed by 5 bases and J by 4 bases, 14 bases remained unmatched. Here the CDR3 reads CAWVRGRLAGGRADTQYF. CDR3 nucleotides: TGTGCCTGGGTCAGGGGTAGACTAGCGGGAGGGCGCGCAGATACGCAGTATTTT. Supplemented by reference TRBV30 and TRBJ2-3, the full variable domain reads SQTIHQWPATLVQPVGSPLSLECTVEGTSNPNLYWYRQAAGRGLQLLFYSVGIGQISSEVPQNLSASRPQDRQFILSSKKLLLSDSGFYLCAWVRGRLAGGRADTQYFGPGTRLTVL.

Turning to this clone: Other nucleotide sequences from this sample produce the same CDR3. The rearrangement uses TRBV10-1 and TRBJ1-5; tentatively, D is TRBD1 (5 bases). In germline, CDR1 is WNHNN, CDR2 SYGVQD (reference sequence). The CDR3 runs 13 residues. V lost 5 bases, J lost 0 bases, and 5 bases lay in between. The CDR3, as DNA: TGCGCCAGCAGTACAGGTAGCAATCAGCCCCAGCATTTT. It is translated as CASSTGSNQPQHF.

V gene TRBV5-4 combines with J gene TRBJ2-1; 9 bases are shared with TRBD2. V gave up 3 bases and J gave up 6 bases; unmatched junction bases: 7. The CDR3 totals 15 residues. Per the germline V gene, CDR1 is SGHNT and CDR2 is YYREEE (reference sequence). The CDR3 loop is CASSSASGMPNEQFF. The CDR3, as DNA: TGTGCCAGCAGCTCCGCTAGCGGGATGCCCAATGAGCAGTTCTTC.

By share, this clone counts as medium-sized. The sample contains more than one DNA sequence encoding this CDR3. The J gene is TRBJ1-3, the V gene TRBV5-6, with D perhaps TRBD1 (5 bases). Germline values: CDR1 SGHDT, CDR2 YYEEEE. V was trimmed by 0 bases and J by 6 bases, leaving 13 bases between them. This CDR3 spans 15 amino acids. CDR3 nucleotide sequence: TGTGCCAGCAGCTTGGGGGGACCCGGGGTAAACACCATATATTTT. Translation: CASSLGGPGVNTIYF.

The CDR3 loop is CASSYISPYEQYF. CDR3 sequence (DNA): TGTGCCAGCAGTTATATCTCTCCCTACGAGCAGTACTTC. This rearrangement joins TRBV6-5 to TRBJ2-7; D not resolved. CDR1 is MNHEY, CDR2 SVGAGI, per germline. Trimming stripped 3 bases from V and 2 bases from J, with 8 bases between. The CDR3 sequence is 13 residues long.

The chain combines TRBV11-2 with TRBJ2-1; 8 bases align to TRBD2. The V gene's germline CDR1 is SGHAT and CDR2 FQNNGV. The J segment lost 0 bases and the V segment lost 2 bases, leaving 6 bases of the junction unmatched. This CDR3 is 17 amino acids long. The CDR3 loop reads CASSLSPLAASYNEQFF. The CDR3, as DNA: TGTGCCAGCAGCTTAAGTCCACTAGCGGCCTCCTACAATGAGCAGTTCTTC.